This T cell receptor (beta chain) was obtained from a study of cytomegalovirus exposure and HLA in healthy donors. The V and J ends lost 0 bases and 3 bases respectively, with 6 bases between them. This CDR3 contains 13 residues. Germline V CDR1 and CDR2: MNHEY, SVGAGI. About this clone: Its antigen is unidentified. In the same sample, other DNA sequences code for this CDR3.

The study ran its PCR with 60 Vbeta and 13 Jbeta primers. Profiling relied on immunoSEQ multiplex PCR, and the TCRdb table lists in-frame clones only, not all of them. The sample includes over 85,000 clones, 73% of them seen just once. Notes on the study in general: Testing in vitro showed three CMV-associated chains specific for CMV antigens. Analysis performed later found 16,951 TCR beta sequences associated with HLA alleles at 0.05 false discovery rate.

The TCR was taken from a man aged 40-55 years in good health and CMV-seronegative. The sequenced sample consisted of PBMCs. The chain links TRBV6-5 to TRBJ2-7; tentatively, D is TRBD2 (5 bases). CDR3 residues: CASSYSDFYEQYF. CDR3 sequence (DNA): TGTGCCAGCAGTTACTCGGACTTCTACGAGCAGTACTTC.